This TCR beta chain was profiled in a study of cytomegalovirus exposure and HLA in healthy donors. The donors were part of the validation cohort, which consisted of roughly 110 subjects and was separate from the first cohort of under 850 subjects. Profiled with immunoSEQ multiplex PCR; TCRdb holds only in-frame clones, not every one. The sample includes hundreds of thousands of clones, 86% of them seen just once. The receptor was isolated from a woman aged 18-29 years in good health and CMV-seronegative. Sequencing was done on a sample of PBMCs.

The DNA of the CDR3 is TGCGCCAGCAGCCGGACAGGGGGGAACTACGAGCAGTACTTC. This encodes CASSRTGGNYEQYF. V usage is TRBV4-1 and J usage is TRBJ2-7; 10 bases align to TRBD1. There are 14 residues in the CDR3. The J segment lost 3 bases and the V segment lost 4 bases, leaving 3 bases of the junction unmatched. From germline, CDR1 is MGHRA and CDR2 YSYEKL.